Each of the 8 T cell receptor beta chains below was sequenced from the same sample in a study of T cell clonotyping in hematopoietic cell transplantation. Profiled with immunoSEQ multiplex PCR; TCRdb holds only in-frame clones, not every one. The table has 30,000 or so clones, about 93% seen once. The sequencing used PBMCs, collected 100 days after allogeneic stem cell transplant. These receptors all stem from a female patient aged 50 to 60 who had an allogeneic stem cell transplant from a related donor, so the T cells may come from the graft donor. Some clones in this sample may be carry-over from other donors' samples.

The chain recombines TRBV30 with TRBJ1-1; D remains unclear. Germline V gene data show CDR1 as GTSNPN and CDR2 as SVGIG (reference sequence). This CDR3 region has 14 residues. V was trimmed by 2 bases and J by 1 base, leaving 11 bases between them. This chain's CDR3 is CAWSSQTPNTEAFF. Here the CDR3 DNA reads TGTGCCTGGAGTAGCCAGACTCCGAACACTGAAGCTTTCTTT. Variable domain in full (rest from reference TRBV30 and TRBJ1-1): SQTIHQWPATLVQPVGSPLSLECTVEGTSNPNLYWYRQAAGRGLQLLFYSVGIGQISSEVPQNLSASRPQDRQFILSSKKLLLSDSGFYLCAWSSQTPNTEAFFGQGTRLTVV.

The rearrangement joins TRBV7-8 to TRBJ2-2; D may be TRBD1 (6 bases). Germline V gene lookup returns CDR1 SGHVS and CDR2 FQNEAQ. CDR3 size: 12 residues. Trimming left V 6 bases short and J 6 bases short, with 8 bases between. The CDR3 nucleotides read TGTGCCAGCAGATACAGGGCCGGGGAGCTGTTTTTT. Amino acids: CASRYRAGELFF.

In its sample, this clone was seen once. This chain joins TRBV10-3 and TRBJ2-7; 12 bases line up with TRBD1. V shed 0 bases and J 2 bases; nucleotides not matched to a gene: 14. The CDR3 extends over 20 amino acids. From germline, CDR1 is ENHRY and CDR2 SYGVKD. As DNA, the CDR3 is TGTGCCATCAGTGAGTCGACTCTCCGGGACAGGGGGCGTTCTCCCTACGAGCAGTACTTC. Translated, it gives CAISESTLRDRGRSPYEQYF.

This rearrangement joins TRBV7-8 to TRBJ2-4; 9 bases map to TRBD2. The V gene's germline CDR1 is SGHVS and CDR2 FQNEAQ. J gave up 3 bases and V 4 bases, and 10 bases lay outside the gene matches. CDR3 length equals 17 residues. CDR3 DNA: TGTGCCAGCAGCTCCTCAGGAGCGGGGGGCGTCAAAAACATTCAGTACTTC. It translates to CASSSSGAGGVKNIQYF.

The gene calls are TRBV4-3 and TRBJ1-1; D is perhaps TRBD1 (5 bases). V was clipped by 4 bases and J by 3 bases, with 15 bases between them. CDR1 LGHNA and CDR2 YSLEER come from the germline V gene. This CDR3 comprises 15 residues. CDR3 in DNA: TGCGCCAGCAGCCCCCTTGACAGAGGGGACACTGAAGCTTTCTTT. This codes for CASSPLDRGDTEAFF.

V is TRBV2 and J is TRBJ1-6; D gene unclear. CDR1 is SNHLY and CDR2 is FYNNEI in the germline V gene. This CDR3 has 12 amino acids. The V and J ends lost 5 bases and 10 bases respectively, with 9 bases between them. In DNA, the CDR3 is TGTGCCAGCAGTCGGCAGGCCTCACCCCTCCACTTT. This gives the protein CASSRQASPLHF.

CDR3 in DNA: TGTGCCAGCAGCGTAGCTGGTGGTAGTAGCACAGATACGCAGTATTTT. Encoded protein: CASSVAGGSSTDTQYF. The gene calls are TRBV9 and TRBJ2-3; the D is unclear. Germline V CDR1 and CDR2: SGDLS, YYNGEE. The CDR3 runs 16 residues. Trimming shortened V by 0 bases and J by 0 bases, and 11 bases separated the two germline ends.

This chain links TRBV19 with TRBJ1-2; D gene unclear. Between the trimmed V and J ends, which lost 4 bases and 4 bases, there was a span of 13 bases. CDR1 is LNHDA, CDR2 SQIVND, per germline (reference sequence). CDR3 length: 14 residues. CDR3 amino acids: CASSTTHFGYGYTF. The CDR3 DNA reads TGTGCCAGTAGTACTACCCACTTCGGCTATGGCTACACCTTC.